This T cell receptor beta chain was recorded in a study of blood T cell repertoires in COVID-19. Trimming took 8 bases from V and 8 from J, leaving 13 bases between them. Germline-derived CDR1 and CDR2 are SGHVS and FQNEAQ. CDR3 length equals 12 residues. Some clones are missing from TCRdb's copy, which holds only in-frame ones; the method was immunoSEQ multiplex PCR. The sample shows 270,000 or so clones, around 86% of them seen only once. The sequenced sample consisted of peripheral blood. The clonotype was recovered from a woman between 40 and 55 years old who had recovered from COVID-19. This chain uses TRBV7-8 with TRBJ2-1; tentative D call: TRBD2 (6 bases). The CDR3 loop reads CASGKTSYEQFF. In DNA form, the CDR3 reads TGTGCCAGCGGAAAGACTAGTTATGAGCAGTTCTTC.